This paragraph covers one T cell receptor beta chain sequence. Its target is unknown. The sample holds other DNA sequences that translate to the same CDR3. The PCR employed 60 Vbeta primers together with 13 Jbeta primers. In the original processing: Unique TCR beta chains numbered around 75 million in a later analysis, with around 11 million shared. The repertoire was sequenced with immunoSEQ multiplex PCR; TCRdb's copy has only in-frame clones and lacks some. The V and J calls and the clone size are those of that table, but D and trimming were determined from the DNA. The sample has over 150,000 clones, roughly 80% seen once. These data originate in a study of cytomegalovirus exposure and HLA in healthy donors. Study observations and caveats: Follow-up analysis later connected one missense variant in DCLRE1C with trimming of TCR beta V- and J-genes. A later analysis appeared to link common viral pathogens to several of the most significant clusters. Near-uniform donor sequencing depth was presumed by presence/absence analyses.

Between the trimmed V and J ends, which lost 0 bases and 6 bases, there was a span of 9 bases. Germline CDR1 reads SGDLS; CDR2 reads YYNGEE. This CDR3 comprises 14 residues. This rearrangement joins TRBV9 to TRBJ2-2; D is ambiguous. This sequence was found in a man aged 30 to 39 in good health and CMV-seropositive. The specimen sequenced was PBMCs. The CDR3 bases are TGTGCCAGCAGCGTAGCGGGTGGAGCCGGGGAGCTGTTTTTT. Translation: CASSVAGGAGELFF. The complete variable domain, with remaining parts taken from reference TRBV9 and TRBJ2-2, reads DSGVTQTPKHLITATGQRVTLRCSPRSGDLSVYWYQQSLDQGLQFLIQYYNGEERAKGNILERFSAQQFPDLHSELNLSSLELGDSALYFCASSVAGGAGELFFGEGSRLTVL.